A selection of T cell receptor beta chains follows, all from one sample in a study of technical replicates of blood from several donors. The protocol was immunoSEQ multiplex PCR, while the TCRdb copy is restricted to in-frame clones and leaves out a portion. This table has approximately 59,000 clones, around 85% appearing once. Sequences were obtained from PBMCs. These TCRs come from a human donor in good health. Some clones in this sample may be carry-over from other donors' samples. The conserved cysteine and the conserved F or W are not part of the CDR3 here. The size entry is marked missing in some rows and otherwise reads once, few, many or a size class.

size	J	V	CDR3
few	TRBJ2-7	TRBV16	ASSPRSRRSYEQY
-	TRBJ1-2	TRBV5-1	ASSLGDRAYGYT
-	TRBJ2-7	TRBV7-2	ASSLGTSTREQY
-	TRBJ1-6	TRBV6-6	ASSYLGQGISPLH
-	TRBJ1-2	TRBV5-6	ASSLSRTSVYGYT
once	TRBJ2-5	TRBV5-6	ASSSGQPQKTQY
-	TRBJ2-1	TRBV4-2	ASSQDGLADYNEQF
-	TRBJ1-5	TRBV19	ASSPERGQSVQPQH
-	TRBJ2-5	TRBV19	ASSRGRGVQETQY
-	TRBJ1-3	TRBV28	ASSTMGGTGNTIY
-	TRBJ2-5	TRBV5-8	ASSSRAGAGETQY
-	TRBJ2-1	TRBV7-6	ASSPGTSGAYNEQF
once	TRBJ2-5	TRBV4-1	ASSAAPTGHETQY
once	TRBJ2-7	TRBV6-1	ASSDRPGQPYEQY
few	TRBJ1-2	TRBV4-1	ASSQDPLRQRFGYT
-	TRBJ2-1	TRBV7-2	ASSWSDPVTYNEQF
-	TRBJ2-7	TRBV7-2	ASSAAASGGAKYEQY
-	TRBJ2-3	TRBV7-6	ASSLDRAQY
-	TRBJ2-3	TRBV13	ASSLGLGSTDTQY
-	TRBJ2-7	TRBV11-1	ASSLGWTTNYEQY
-	TRBJ2-2	TRBV7-9	ASSQGGTGELF
-	TRBJ2-5	TRBV7-9	ASSLTSGGFQETQY
-	TRBJ2-5	TRBV7-9	ASSLSAADGETQY
once	TRBJ2-5	TRBV25-1	ASSEYTLWDRGKTQY
few	TRBJ1-2	TRBV6-1	ASRGTTNYGYT
-	TRBJ2-7	TRBV5-6	ASSNTGTRYEQY
-	TRBJ1-1	TRBV18	ASSLRSGDTEAF
-	TRBJ2-7	TRBV29-1	SVEAGQGSEQY
-	TRBJ1-1	TRBV5-1	ASSWGRVTEAF
few	TRBJ1-1	TRBV5-1	ASQAEGGTEAF
-	TRBJ1-1	TRBV5-1	ASSWDYGSRGTEAF
few	TRBJ1-3	TRBV27	ASRPTGAGNTIY
-	TRBJ1-2	TRBV4-2	ASGPGGPNGYT